This TCR beta chain originates from a study of T-cell reconstitution after alpha-beta-depleted transplantation in children. The authors prepared the TCRbeta library with unique molecular identifiers. TCRdb reanalysed the PCR reads using MiXCR and keeps one entry per CDR3 protein. The sample records hundreds of thousands of distinct CDR3 sequences, approximately 17% being singletons. V dropped 2 bases and J dropped 6; count of bases not matched to a gene: 7. CDR1 and CDR2 from the germline V gene are MNHEY and SVGAGI. The CDR3 totals 15 residues. The sample in question was PBMCs from the stem cell graft donor, obtained from the stem cell graft. The sequence was collected from a human donor who donated a stem cell graft to a child with acute myeloid leukemia. The chain employs TRBV6-5 and TRBJ2-7; 10 bases agree with TRBD2. The CDR3 nucleotides are TGTGCCAGCAGTTACCTAAGCGGGGGGGCGTTCGAGCAGTACTTC. Residues: CASSYLSGGAFEQYF.